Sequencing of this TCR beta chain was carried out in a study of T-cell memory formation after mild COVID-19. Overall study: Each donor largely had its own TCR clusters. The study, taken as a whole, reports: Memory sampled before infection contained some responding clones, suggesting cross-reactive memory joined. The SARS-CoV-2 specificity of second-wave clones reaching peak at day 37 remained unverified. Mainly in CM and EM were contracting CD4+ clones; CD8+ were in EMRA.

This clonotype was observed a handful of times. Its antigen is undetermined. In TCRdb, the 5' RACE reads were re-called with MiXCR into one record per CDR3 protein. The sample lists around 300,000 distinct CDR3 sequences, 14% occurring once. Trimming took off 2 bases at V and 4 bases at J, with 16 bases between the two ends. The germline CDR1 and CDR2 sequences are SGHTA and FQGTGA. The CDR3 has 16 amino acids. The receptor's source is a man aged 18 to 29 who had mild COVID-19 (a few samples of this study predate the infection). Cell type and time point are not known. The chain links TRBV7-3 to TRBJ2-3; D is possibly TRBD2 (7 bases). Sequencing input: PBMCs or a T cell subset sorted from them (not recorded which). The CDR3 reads CASSLLLGGASDTQYF. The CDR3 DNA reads TGTGCCAGCAGCTTATTATTAGGGGGGGCCTCAGATACGCAGTATTTT.